This TCR beta chain stems from a study of blood T cells in healthy people across ages. A second PCR, run for roughly 7 to 11 cycles, used a sample-barcoded 5' primer plus a J-beta primer mix. TCRdb re-called the 5' RACE reads through MiXCR, storing one row per CDR3 protein. The profile shows about 780,000 distinct CDR3 sequences, 20% to 30% of them singletons. The germline V gene has CDR1 SGHKS and CDR2 YYEKEE (reference sequence). The length of the CDR3 is 14 residues. This clonotype was counted a few times. In addition, the sample was reused for a study of T cells of mothers and their children. That source adds: With the M1S primer of the second PCR, sample barcodes and 2-4 random nucleotides were added.

The rearrangement uses TRBV5-5 and TRBJ2-5; D gene unclear. The J call may be wrong; the DNA end is better matched by TRBJ2-7. The origin of this receptor is a boy between 5 and 17 years old in good health. The sequencing sample was made of blood. CDR3 coding DNA: TGTGCCAGCAGCTTGGTTAGGGCCTCCTACGAGCAGTACTTC. Translation gives CASSLVRASYEQYF.